This T cell receptor beta chain was identified during a study of Graves' ophthalmopathy and Graves' hyperthyroidism. Across the whole study: Peripheral blood sampling preceded any treatment and occurred at initial diagnosis.

Those donors who had ophthalmopathy presented with moderate-to-severe activity, a CAS of ≥3, a NOSPECS of ≥4 and a duration under 3 months. Excluded were patients with other autoimmune diseases, uncontrolled infections, pregnancy or lactation. CDR1 is MNHEY, CDR2 SVGAGI, per germline. The CDR3 extends over 16 amino acids. V dropped 2 bases and J dropped 0 bases, with 11 bases sitting between them. This clonotype came up many times. What it recognizes is unknown. Study-level results: Blood also held most thyroid clonotypes expanded above 0.001 frequency.

As the template, RNA transcripts were used to amplify TCR beta CDR3 regions. A first-round RT-PCR used HTBI primers, followed by a second-round multiplex PCR. MiXCR, run by TCRdb on the multiplex PCR reads, gives a single entry per CDR3 protein. The sample yields some 400,000 distinct CDR3 sequences, approximately 20% seen once. Sequencing used peripheral blood. J is TRBJ1-3 and V is TRBV6-5; no reliable D call. This receptor was taken from a woman aged 18-35 years with Graves' ophthalmopathy. CDR3 sequence (DNA): TGTGCCAGCAGTTACACCAGAGAAACCTCTGGAAACACCATATATTTT. It yields the protein CASSYTRETSGNTIYF.